Presented here are 20 T cell receptor beta chains from one specimen sequenced in a study of Tregs in tolerant kidney transplant recipients. Profiled with immunoSEQ multiplex PCR; TCRdb holds only in-frame clones, not every one. The sample consists of over 50,000 clones, around 85% of them appearing once. The sequencing here drew on Tregs from blood, taken before the transplant. The source is a human donor who received a combined kidney and bone marrow transplant.

This clone appeared once. V is TRBV7-9 and J is TRBJ2-7; no firm D call. The CDR3 is 11 amino acids. The V gene lost 4 bases and the J gene lost 3 bases, with 4 bases spanning the gap. Germline-derived CDR1 and CDR2 are SEHNR and FQNEAQ (reference sequence). CDR3 nucleotide sequence: TGTGCCAGCAGCTGGCACTACGAGCAGTACTTC. It codes for CASSWHYEQYF.

The V gene is TRBV19, the J gene TRBJ1-5; weak D call: TRBD1 (5 bases). Germline assignment: CDR1 LNHDA and CDR2 SQIVND (reference sequence). This CDR3 has 14 residues. Trimming removed 6 bases at V and 6 bases at J, with 15 bases between. The CDR3: CASRLTKGAQPQHF. CDR3 in DNA: TGTGCCAGTAGACTAACTAAAGGGGCTCAGCCCCAGCATTTT.

CDR3 region: CASSLTGDRVSYNEQFF. In DNA, the CDR3 is TGCGCCAGCAGCTTGACCGGGGACAGGGTCTCCTACAATGAGCAGTTCTTC. V and J are TRBV5-1 and TRBJ2-1, with 9 bases that match TRBD1. The J segment lost 0 bases and the V segment lost 1 base, leaving 5 bases of the junction unmatched. CDR1 and CDR2 (germline): SGHRS, YFSETQ. The CDR3 is 17 residues long.

The V call is TRBV7-8, the J call TRBJ2-5; 10 bases match TRBD1. Trimming removed 3 bases from V and 5 bases from J; junction bases left unmatched: 9. Germline V gives CDR1 SGHVS, CDR2 FQNEAQ. This CDR3 is built from 16 residues. DNA of the CDR3: TGTGCCAGCAGCTTCGTAGGGGACAGGGGCAGGGAGACCCAGTACTTC. Protein: CASSFVGDRGRETQYF.

This sequence joins TRBV6-4 and TRBJ2-1; tentatively, D is TRBD2 (5 bases). CDR3 length equals 13 residues. Trimming removed 4 bases from V and 5 bases from J, with 9 bases in between. Germline V gene lookup returns CDR1 MRHNA and CDR2 SNTAGT. The CDR3 region has the DNA TGTGCCAGCAGTGTGGAGGTGAACAATGAGCAGTTCTTC. It is translated as CASSVEVNNEQFF.

This chain connects TRBV10-3 to TRBJ1-2; perhaps TRBD1 as D (6 bases). Germline loops: CDR1 ENHRY, CDR2 SYGVKD. The CDR3 consists of 18 residues. The germline V and J ends were trimmed by 7 bases and 1 base, with 25 bases remaining between them. CDR3 in DNA: TGTGCCATCAATAAAGGGCAGAAACAGGGTTTTTATAACTATGGCTACACCTTC. Translating it yields CAINKGQKQGFYNYGYTF.

This clone has just a few counts. The chain recombines TRBV5-1 with TRBJ2-1; TRBD2 matches 12 bases. Germline trimming cut 2 bases from V and 6 bases from J; bases unmatched to any gene: 9. CDR1 is SGHRS, CDR2 YFSETQ, per germline. The CDR3 extends over 17 amino acids. CDR3 in amino acids: CASSFRLAGVRGNEQFF. For the CDR3, the DNA is TGCGCCAGCAGCTTCCGACTAGCGGGAGTCCGGGGCAATGAGCAGTTCTTC.

This chain uses TRBV11-2 with TRBJ1-2; D is possibly TRBD1 (6 bases). This CDR3 is built from 13 residues. Germline V gives CDR1 SGHAT, CDR2 FQNNGV. Deletions cut 0 bases from V and 8 bases from J, with 10 bases between. In DNA form, the CDR3 reads TGTGCCAGCAGCTTAGACAGGGGTGGGGGCTACACCTTC. It yields the protein CASSLDRGGGYTF.

The chain links TRBV6-1 to TRBJ2-7, with TRBD2 identical over 11 bases. The CDR3 runs to 15 residues. V gave up 7 bases and J gave up 6 bases; unmatched junction bases: 11. Per germline, CDR1 MNHNS and CDR2 SASEGT. CDR3 loop: CASTLSGRASLEQYF. As DNA, the CDR3 is TGTGCCAGCACCCTTAGCGGGAGGGCCTCTCTCGAGCAGTACTTC.

The chain joins TRBV5-6 to TRBJ2-7, with D hard to call. V shed 0 bases and J shed 4 bases, with 8 bases lying between them. Per the germline V gene, CDR1 is SGHDT and CDR2 is YYEEEE. The CDR3 spans 13 residues. CDR3 region: CASSLAGQYEQYF. The CDR3 bases are TGTGCCAGCAGCTTGGCGGGTCAGTACGAGCAGTACTTC. Full variable domain (rest looked up from reference TRBV5-6 and TRBJ2-7): DAGVTQSPTHLIKTRGQQVTLRCSPKSGHDTVSWYQQALGQGPQFIFQYYEEEERQRGNFPDRFSGHQFPNYSSELNVNALLLGDSALYLCASSLAGQYEQYFGPGTRLTVT.

The chain couples TRBV18 to TRBJ2-2, with 7 bases matching TRBD1. Germline V gene data show CDR1 as KGHSH and CDR2 as LQKENI. The CDR3 extends over 15 amino acids. Trimming at V came to 2 bases and at J to 6 bases, leaving 6 bases not matched to a gene. The CDR3 loop is CASSPNGQVAGELFF. CDR3 in DNA: TGTGCCAGCTCACCAAACGGACAGGTTGCCGGGGAGCTGTTTTTT.

The V and J genes are TRBV7-9 and TRBJ2-7; D is unresolved. The DNA end is a closer match to TRBJ2-1, so the J assignment may be wrong. Germline CDR1 and CDR2: SEHNR and FQNEAQ (reference sequence). This CDR3 has 16 amino acids. CDR3 sequence reads: CASSPFRRKPYNEQFF. As DNA, the CDR3 is TGTGCCAGCAGCCCATTTAGGCGAAAGCCCTACAATGAGCAGTTCTTC.

The chain couples TRBV19 to TRBJ2-3; D is undetermined. This CDR3 spans 14 amino acids. The ends were cut back, 1 base at V and 2 bases at J, with 7 bases in the middle. Germline V gene sequence: CDR1 LNHDA, CDR2 SQIVND (reference sequence). CDR3 DNA: TGTGCCAGTAGTATAGGCCGGAACACAGATACGCAGTATTTT. This translates into CASSIGRNTDTQYF.

The genes are TRBV27 and TRBJ2-7; possibly TRBD1 or TRBD2 for D (6 bases each). The CDR3 consists of 16 residues. CDR1 is MNHEY and CDR2 is SMNVEV in the germline V gene (reference sequence). Trimming cost V 6 bases and J 0 bases, with 18 bases left between them. Written as DNA, the CDR3 is TGTGCCAGCAGCCCCCGCCGGGGGCCGTCCTCCTACGAGCAGTACTTC. Its protein product is CASSPRRGPSSYEQYF.

The chain employs TRBV5-1 and TRBJ2-5, with unresolved D. Germline CDR1 SGHRS, CDR2 YFSETQ. Between the trimmed V and J ends, which lost 1 base and 6 bases, there was a span of 13 bases. CDR3 length: 14 amino acids. CDR3 in DNA: TGCGCCAGCAGCTTGTGGGCGGTCGATAAGACCCAGTACTTC. Translated: CASSLWAVDKTQYF.

The J gene is TRBJ1-2, the V gene TRBV20-1; D unclear. The germline CDR1 and CDR2 sequences are DFQATT and SNEGSKA (reference sequence). This CDR3 contains 11 residues. V lost 2 bases and J lost 4, with 5 bases in between. DNA for the CDR3: TGCAGTGCTAGACAAGGCTATGGCTACACCTTC. Amino acids: CSARQGYGYTF.

The chain carries TRBV5-1 and TRBJ2-1, with 10 bases lining up with TRBD2. Germline CDR1 SGHRS, CDR2 YFSETQ. V shed 3 bases, J shed 7 bases, and the junction held 22 bases outside the gene matches. The CDR3 totals 20 residues. The CDR3 here is CASSWVGGAGGPARGNEQFF. CDR3 DNA sequence: TGCGCCAGCAGCTGGGTCGGGGGAGCGGGAGGGCCCGCAAGGGGGAATGAGCAGTTCTTC. Complete variable domain (other parts from reference TRBV5-1 and TRBJ2-1): KAGVTQTPRYLIKTRGQQVTLSCSPISGHRSVSWYQQTPGQGLQFLFEYFSETQRNKGNFPGRFSGRQFSNSRSEMNVSTLELGDSALYLCASSWVGGAGGPARGNEQFFGPGTRLTVL.

CDR3 in DNA: TGCAGTGCTCGACTAGCCAATGAGCAGTTCTTC. This sequence encodes CSARLANEQFF. This chain joins TRBV20-1 and TRBJ2-1; TRBD2 matches at 7 bases. This CDR3 is built from 11 residues. After removal of 5 bases from V and 6 bases from J, the junction contained 1 base not matched to a gene. CDR1 is DFQATT, CDR2 SNEGSKA, per germline (reference sequence).

The J gene is TRBJ1-2, the V gene TRBV9, with TRBD1 identical over 8 bases. The CDR3 loop spans 15 amino acids. Trimming took 0 bases from V and 8 from J; bases not matched to a gene: 9. In germline, CDR1 is SGDLS, CDR2 YYNGEE. As DNA, the CDR3 is TGTGCCAGCAGCGTAGACCAGGGGGCTTTTAGGGGCTACACCTTC. This codes for CASSVDQGAFRGYTF.

The V gene is TRBV21-1, the J gene TRBJ1-2; the D segment call TRBD1 is taken from the table without a DNA check. TRBV21-1 is a documented pseudogene. CDR3 length equals 19 residues. As DNA, the CDR3 is TGTGCCAGCAGCCTACGAAACTACGACTGGGACAGGGCTAACTATGGCTACACCTTC. As protein: CASSLRNYDWDRANYGYTF.